The entry below gives a single T cell receptor (beta chain) sequence along with its context. This clone was detected only once. What this receptor recognizes is not known. No qualities accompany the bases; no much larger clone lies one base away. The sample belongs to a study of beta chain features in type 1 diabetes listed by TCRdb under 2018. Regarding the research as a whole: Mean age, gender distribution, total cell number and subset yield were not different between patients and healthy donors. Regulatory and stem cell-like memory subsets were isolated from only 8 patients and roughly 8 healthy donors, whereas naive and central memory subsets came from all 28 donors. Across all samples, almost 110 million sorted cells were examined, and cell number per subset correlated strongly with RNA yield. The study compared the TCRB repertoires of sorted circulating CD4+ T cell subsets in recently diagnosed type 1 diabetes patients with those in matched healthy donors.

A single peripheral blood draw of 90 to 150 mL on average was collected from each donor into heparinised tubes. Naive, central memory, regulatory and stem cell-like memory CD4+ T cells were sorted on a BD FACSAria II using a panel including CD45RO, CCR7, CD25, CD127, CD95 and CD27. Every sorted population had a purity above 95%. Right away, PBMCs were isolated by Lymphoprep density gradient centrifugation and were stained directly, with no culture step. So that batch effects would be minimized, each experiment stained and sorted samples in pairs, pairing one healthy donor with one patient. The High Capacity cDNA Reverse Transcription Kit was used to reverse transcribe all of the isolated RNA, meaning that expressed TCRB transcripts were what got sequenced. Naive, central memory and regulatory T cell samples underwent deep immunoSEQ sequencing, averaging around 3.7 million total reads per sample. Sorted cells were lysed in RLT buffer and RNA was extracted with DNase-treated RNeasy Micro or Mini kits, depending on cell number. Each cell subset was processed separately to prevent cross-contamination, with patient and healthy donor samples processed together. The immunoSEQ multiplex PCR was used to amplify TCRB sequences from cDNA, yielding 87-bp fragments that span the CDR3 region. Amplicons were sequenced on the Illumina HiSeq platform. In the authors' own workflow: PCR bias was computationally corrected using synthetic template baselines, reads within Hamming distance 2 were collapsed, and singletons that could not be merged were discarded. By aligning reads against IMGT, V, D and J genes, CDR3 length, and insertions or deletions at six rearrangement sites were assigned. Within each subset, clonotype counts were normalized to the number of sorted cells before true diversity and Gini coefficients were calculated with the tcR R package. The overlap coefficient, calculated on TCRB nucleotide sequences, was used to measure repertoire sharing. Out-of-frame TCRB sequences from naive cells were analyzed as a proxy for the pre-selection repertoire. The immuneACCESS repertoire file appears here via TCRdb, limited to in-frame rearrangements. These files lack a portion of the clones; in checked studies, under half of the deficit traces to unresolved V genes, and the cause of the others is not known. V, J and clone size were drawn from that table, and D and trimming were deduced from the DNA. The sample table holds around 310,000 clones, of which roughly 13% were seen once. About 0.016% of the sample comes from the top ten.

Overall study outcomes, separate from this receptor: At VDJ recombination sites, patients with type 1 diabetes made fewer insertions and deleted more nucleotides, a pattern implying thymic rearrangement abnormalities. Shorter templates might have been favored by PCR, but patient and control samples were amplified and corrected together, so both groups would have been affected equally by any skew. Because small numbers of individuals were included in the HLA sub-analyses, any influence of HLA type on TCRB rearrangement was left unresolved. Naive, central memory and regulatory TCRB repertoires appeared more similar among patients than among healthy donors. In all four CD4+ subsets, TCRB CDR3 length was moderately but significantly shorter in type 1 diabetes patients. Because cDNA rather than genomic DNA was sequenced, highly expressing activated cells could have been over-represented, although no difference in activation and CD3 levels was found between groups.

This sequence originates from a woman under 30 with type 1 diabetes. What was sequenced was naive CD4+ T cells from blood. Per the publication, the cell subset or site label means: true naive CD4+ T cells.

CDR3 protein: CASSPTGAGNTIYF. The DNA sequence is as follows: TGTGCCAGCTCGCCGACAGGAGCTGGAAACACCATATATTTT. Here the chain combines TRBV18 and TRBJ1-3, and perhaps TRBD1 as D gene, on 6 matching bases. The CDR3 has 14 amino acids, counting the end cysteine and phenylalanine. Of the read, only the CDR3 DNA is kept; its 42 bases are in frame from base 1. The germline V gene provides CDR1 KGHSH and CDR2 LQKENI. V is pared back by 6 bases and J by 2 bases, with 11 bases lying between the germline termini. Beyond the CDR3, the reference TRBV18 and TRBJ1-3 genes provide the residues; the full variable domain reads: NAGVMQNPRHLVRRRGQEARLRCSPMKGHSHVYWYRQLPEEGLKFMVYLQKENIIDESGMPKERFSAEFPKEGPSILRIQQVVRGDSAAYFCASSPTGAGNTIYFGEGSWLTVV.